This TCR beta chain was recovered during a study of blood T cell repertoires in COVID-19. Overall study context: Sources were T cells, B-cell-depleted T cells, or PBMCs; the material itself was cDNA or gDNA.

The germline V gene encodes CDR1 SGHAT and CDR2 FQNNGV. CDR3 length: 13 amino acids. V lost 11 bases and J 1 base, leaving 11 bases between the germline ends. This table comes from immunoSEQ multiplex PCR, and its TCRdb copy is limited to in-frame clones, with some not included. The sample consists of hundreds of thousands of clones, around nine tenths of them appearing once. The chain carries TRBV11-2 and TRBJ1-4; D uncertain. The sequenced sample was PBMCs or T cells enriched from blood (not recorded which). This receptor was identified in a woman aged 40 to 49 who had recovered from COVID-19. The CDR3 DNA follows: TGTGCCTCCTCCCGGGGAACTAATGAAAAACTGTTTTTT. Residues: CASSRGTNEKLFF.